This T cell receptor (beta chain) was sequenced for a study of esophageal squamous cell carcinoma under preoperative chemotherapy. On the study more broadly: Both tumor-infiltrating lymphocytes and peripheral blood T cells were profiled. Regarding the study as a whole: After chemotherapy, TCR diversity rose significantly in peripheral T cells but not in tumor-infiltrating lymphocytes.

Time point in this sample: before preoperative PTX-NDP chemotherapy. TCRdb independently ran MiXCR on the PCR reads; one entry per CDR3 protein. The sample lists roughly 14,000 distinct CDR3 sequences; 48% were seen once. This clonotype was picked up a small number of times. The antigen remains undetermined. The CDR3 has 16 residues. In germline, CDR1 is SEHNR, CDR2 FQNEAQ (reference sequence). Trimming removed 3 bases from V and 9 bases from J; junction bases left unmatched: 14. The gene calls are TRBV7-9 and TRBJ2-4; 7 nucleotides agree with TRBD2. The TCR was taken from a human donor with esophageal squamous cell carcinoma. The donor label of this sample is uncertain. The sample was gathered from a patient given preoperative chemotherapy. CDR3 sequence: CASSLTDGGSGGIQYF. CDR3 sequence (DNA): TGTGCCAGCAGCTTGACGGACGGAGGGTCGGGGGGCATTCAGTACTTC.